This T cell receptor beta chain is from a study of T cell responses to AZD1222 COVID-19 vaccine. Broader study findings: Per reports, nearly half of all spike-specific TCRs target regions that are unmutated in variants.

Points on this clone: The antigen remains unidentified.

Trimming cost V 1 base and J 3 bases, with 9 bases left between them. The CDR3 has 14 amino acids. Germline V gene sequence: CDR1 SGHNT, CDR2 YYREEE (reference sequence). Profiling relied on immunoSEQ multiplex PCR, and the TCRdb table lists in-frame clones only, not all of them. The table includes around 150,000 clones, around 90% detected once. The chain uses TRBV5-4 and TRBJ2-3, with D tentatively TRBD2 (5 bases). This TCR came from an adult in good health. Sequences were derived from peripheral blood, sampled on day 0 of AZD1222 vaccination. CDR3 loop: CASSLWERTDTQYF. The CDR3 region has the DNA TGTGCCAGCAGCTTGTGGGAGAGGACAGATACGCAGTATTTT.